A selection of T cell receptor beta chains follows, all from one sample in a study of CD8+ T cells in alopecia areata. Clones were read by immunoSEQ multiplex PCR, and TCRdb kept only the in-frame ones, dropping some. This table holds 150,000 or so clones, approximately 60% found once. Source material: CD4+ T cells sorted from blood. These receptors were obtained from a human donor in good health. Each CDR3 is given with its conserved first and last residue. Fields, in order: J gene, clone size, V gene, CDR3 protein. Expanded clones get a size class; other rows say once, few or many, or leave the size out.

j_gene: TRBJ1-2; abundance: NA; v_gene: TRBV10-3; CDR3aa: CAISVKGSSYTF
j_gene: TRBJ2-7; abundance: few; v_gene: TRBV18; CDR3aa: CASSPGGSTGEQYF
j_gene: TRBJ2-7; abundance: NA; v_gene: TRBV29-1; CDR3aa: CSASTGTGAYEQYF
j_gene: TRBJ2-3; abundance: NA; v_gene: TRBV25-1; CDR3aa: CASSSTDTQYF
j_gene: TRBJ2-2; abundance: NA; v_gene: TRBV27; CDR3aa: CASSLGRLENTGELFF
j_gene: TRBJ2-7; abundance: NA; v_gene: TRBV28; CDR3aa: CASSQQGAQYF
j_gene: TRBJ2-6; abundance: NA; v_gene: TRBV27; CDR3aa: CASSFTQAGANVLTF
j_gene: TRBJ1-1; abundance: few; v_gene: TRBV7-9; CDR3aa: CASSLVGGLPAFF
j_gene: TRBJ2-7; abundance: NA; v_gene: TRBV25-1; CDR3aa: CASSEPSGIYEQYF
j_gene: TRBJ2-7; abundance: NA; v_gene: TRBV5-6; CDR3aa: CASSSGLRSYEQYF
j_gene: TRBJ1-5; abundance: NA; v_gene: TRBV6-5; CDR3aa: CASSQFRAQPQHF
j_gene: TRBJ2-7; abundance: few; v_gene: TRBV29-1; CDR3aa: CSVRRQGIEQYF
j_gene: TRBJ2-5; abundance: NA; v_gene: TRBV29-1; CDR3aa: CSSAGSGEETQYF
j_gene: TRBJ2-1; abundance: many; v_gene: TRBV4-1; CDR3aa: CASSQDMTGVYNEQFF
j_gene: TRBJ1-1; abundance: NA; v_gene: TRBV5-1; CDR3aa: CASSLRSGGAGTEAFF
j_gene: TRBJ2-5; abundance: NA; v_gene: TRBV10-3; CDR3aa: CAISEFGGGRETQYF
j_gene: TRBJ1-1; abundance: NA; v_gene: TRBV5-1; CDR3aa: CASSDDQRTRGNTEAFF
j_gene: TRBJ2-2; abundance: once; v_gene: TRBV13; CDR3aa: CASRARAGELFF
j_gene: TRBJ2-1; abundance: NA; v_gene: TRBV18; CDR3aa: CASSLREGLGNEQFF
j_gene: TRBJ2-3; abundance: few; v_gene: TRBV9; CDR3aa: CASSAKWGTDTQYF
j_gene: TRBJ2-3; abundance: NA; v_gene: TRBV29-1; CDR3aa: CSVVGGPTNSPQYF
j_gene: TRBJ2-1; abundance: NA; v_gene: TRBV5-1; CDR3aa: CASSRGREGRGNSNEQFF
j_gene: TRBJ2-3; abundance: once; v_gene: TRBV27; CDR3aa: CASSLAGPLDTQYF
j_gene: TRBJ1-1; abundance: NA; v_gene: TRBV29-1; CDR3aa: CSVANYPNTEAFF
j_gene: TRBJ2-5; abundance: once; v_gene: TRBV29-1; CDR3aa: CSALTGGETQYF
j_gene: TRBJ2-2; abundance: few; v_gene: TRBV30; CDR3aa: CASASRGRQGSNTGELFF